This T cell receptor beta chain was identified in a study of blood T cell repertoires in COVID-19. At the level of the study: The United States, Italy and Spain provided the acute and convalescent COVID-19 samples.

Authors' data handling: The assay estimated nucleated cells by amplifying reference gene primers. The protocol was immunoSEQ multiplex PCR, while the TCRdb copy is restricted to in-frame clones and leaves out a portion. V and J calls and clone size come straight from that table; D and trimming were deduced from the DNA. The repertoire holds fewer than 120,000 clones, with about 70% as singletons. Looked up from germline, CDR1 is SNHLY and CDR2 is FYNNEI. With V trimmed by 8 bases and J by 4 bases, 5 bases remained unmatched. This CDR3 spans 12 amino acids. This clone appeared once. The clonotype comes from a woman aged 55 to 70 with acute or convalescent COVID-19. Input material: peripheral blood. This sequence joins TRBV2 and TRBJ2-7, with TRBD2 matching 7 bases. As DNA, the CDR3 is TGTGCCAGCGGAGTCGGGGGGTACGAGCAGTACTTC. Amino acid sequence: CASGVGGYEQYF.